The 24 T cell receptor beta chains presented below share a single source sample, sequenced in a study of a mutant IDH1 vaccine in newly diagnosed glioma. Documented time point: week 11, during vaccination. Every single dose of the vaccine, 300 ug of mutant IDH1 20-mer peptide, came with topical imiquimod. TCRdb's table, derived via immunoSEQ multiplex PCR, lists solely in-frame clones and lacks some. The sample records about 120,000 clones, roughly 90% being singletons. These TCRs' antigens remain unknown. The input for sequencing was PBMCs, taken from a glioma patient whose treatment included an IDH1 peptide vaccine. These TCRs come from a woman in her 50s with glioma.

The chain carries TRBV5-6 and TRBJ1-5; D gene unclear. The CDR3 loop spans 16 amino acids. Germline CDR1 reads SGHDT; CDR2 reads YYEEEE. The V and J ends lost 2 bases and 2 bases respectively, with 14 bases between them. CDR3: CASSFNQLGGNQPQHF. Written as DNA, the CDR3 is TGTGCCAGCAGCTTCAACCAGCTTGGGGGCAATCAGCCCCAGCATTTT.

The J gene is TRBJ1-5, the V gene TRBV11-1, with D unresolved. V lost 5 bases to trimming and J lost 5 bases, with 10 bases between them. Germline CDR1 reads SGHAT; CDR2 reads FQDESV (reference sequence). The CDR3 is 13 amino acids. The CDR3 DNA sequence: TGTGCCAGCAGCCCAAATAGGGATCAGCCCCAGCATTTT. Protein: CASSPNRDQPQHF.

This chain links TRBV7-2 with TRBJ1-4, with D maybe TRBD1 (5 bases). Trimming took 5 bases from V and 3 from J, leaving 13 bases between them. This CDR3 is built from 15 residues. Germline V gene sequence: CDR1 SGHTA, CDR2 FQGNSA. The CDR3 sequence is CASSVNGGANEKLFF. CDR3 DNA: TGTGCCAGCAGCGTAAATGGGGGTGCTAATGAAAAACTGTTTTTT.

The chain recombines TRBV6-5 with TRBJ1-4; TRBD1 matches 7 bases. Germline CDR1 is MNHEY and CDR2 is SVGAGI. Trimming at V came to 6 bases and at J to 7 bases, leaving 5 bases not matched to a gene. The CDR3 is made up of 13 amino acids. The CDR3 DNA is TGTGCCAGCAGCTCCGGGACAGCTGAAAAACTGTTTTTT. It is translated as CASSSGTAEKLFF.

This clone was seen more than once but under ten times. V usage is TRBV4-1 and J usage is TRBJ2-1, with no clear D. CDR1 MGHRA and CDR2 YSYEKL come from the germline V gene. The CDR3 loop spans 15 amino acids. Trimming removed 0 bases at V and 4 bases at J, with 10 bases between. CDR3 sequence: CASSQEWQQYNEQFF. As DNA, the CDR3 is TGCGCCAGCAGCCAAGAGTGGCAGCAGTACAATGAGCAGTTCTTC.

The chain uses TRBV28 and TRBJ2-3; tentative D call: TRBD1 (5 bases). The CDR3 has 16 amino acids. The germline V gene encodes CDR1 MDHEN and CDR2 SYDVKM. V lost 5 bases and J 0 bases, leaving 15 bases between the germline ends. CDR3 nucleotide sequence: TGTGCCAGCAGTACCCGGTGGGGCCCTAGCACAGATACGCAGTATTTT. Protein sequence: CASSTRWGPSTDTQYF.

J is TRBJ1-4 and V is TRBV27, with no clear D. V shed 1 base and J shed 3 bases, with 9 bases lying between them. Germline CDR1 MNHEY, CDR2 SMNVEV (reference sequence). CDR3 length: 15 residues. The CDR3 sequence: CASSLWKGANEKLFF. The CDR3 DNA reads TGTGCCAGCAGTTTATGGAAGGGTGCTAATGAAAAACTGTTTTTT. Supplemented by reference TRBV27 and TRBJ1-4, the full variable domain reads EAQVTQNPRYLITVTGKKLTVTCSQNMNHEYMSWYRQDPGLGLRQIYYSMNVEVTDKGDVPEGYKVSRKEKRNFPLILESPSPNQTSLYFCASSLWKGANEKLFFGSGTQLSVL.

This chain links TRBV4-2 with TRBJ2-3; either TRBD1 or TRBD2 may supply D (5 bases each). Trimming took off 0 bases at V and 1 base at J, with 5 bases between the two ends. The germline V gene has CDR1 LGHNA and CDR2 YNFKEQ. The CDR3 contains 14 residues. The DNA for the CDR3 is TGTGCCAGCAGCCAAGAGGGGGGCACAGATACGCAGTATTTT. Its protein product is CASSQEGGTDTQYF.

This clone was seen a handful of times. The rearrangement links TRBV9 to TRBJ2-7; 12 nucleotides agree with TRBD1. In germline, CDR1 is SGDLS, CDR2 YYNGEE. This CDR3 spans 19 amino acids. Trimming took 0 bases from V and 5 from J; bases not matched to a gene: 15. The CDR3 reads CASSVDRDRGPAGGNEQYF. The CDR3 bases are TGTGCCAGCAGCGTAGACCGGGACAGGGGGCCGGCTGGAGGAAACGAGCAGTACTTC.

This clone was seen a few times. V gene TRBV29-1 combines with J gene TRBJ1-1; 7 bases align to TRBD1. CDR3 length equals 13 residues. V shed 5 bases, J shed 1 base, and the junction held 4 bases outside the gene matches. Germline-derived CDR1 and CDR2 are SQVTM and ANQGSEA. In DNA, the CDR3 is TGCAGCGTTTATCGGGACAGGAACACTGAAGCTTTCTTT. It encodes CSVYRDRNTEAFF.

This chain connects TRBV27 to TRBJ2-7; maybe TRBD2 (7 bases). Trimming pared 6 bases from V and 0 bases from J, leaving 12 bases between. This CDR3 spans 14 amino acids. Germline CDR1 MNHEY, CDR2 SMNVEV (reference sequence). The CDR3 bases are TGTGCCAGCAGGGCGGGGGCAGGCTCCTACGAGCAGTACTTC. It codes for CASRAGAGSYEQYF.

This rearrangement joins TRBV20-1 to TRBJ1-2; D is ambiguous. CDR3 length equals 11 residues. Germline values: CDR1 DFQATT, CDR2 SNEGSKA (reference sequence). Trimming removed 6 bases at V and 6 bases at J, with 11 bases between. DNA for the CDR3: TGCAGTGCAGCGACTACTGATGGCTACACCTTC. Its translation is CSAATTDGYTF.

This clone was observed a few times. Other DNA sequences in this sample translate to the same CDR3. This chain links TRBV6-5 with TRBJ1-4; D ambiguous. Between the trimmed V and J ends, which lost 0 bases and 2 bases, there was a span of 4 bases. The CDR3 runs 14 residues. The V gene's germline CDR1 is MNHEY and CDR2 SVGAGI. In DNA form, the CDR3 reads TGTGCCAGCAGTTACTCCGGGACTAATGAAAAACTGTTTTTT. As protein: CASSYSGTNEKLFF.

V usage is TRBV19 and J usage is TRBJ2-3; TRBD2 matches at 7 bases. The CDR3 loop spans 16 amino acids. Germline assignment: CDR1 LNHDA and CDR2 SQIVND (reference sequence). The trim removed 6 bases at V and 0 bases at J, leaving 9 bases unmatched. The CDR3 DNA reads TGTGCCAGTAGACGGGCTAGCGGTTCTAGCACAGATACGCAGTATTTT. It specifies CASRRASGSSTDTQYF.

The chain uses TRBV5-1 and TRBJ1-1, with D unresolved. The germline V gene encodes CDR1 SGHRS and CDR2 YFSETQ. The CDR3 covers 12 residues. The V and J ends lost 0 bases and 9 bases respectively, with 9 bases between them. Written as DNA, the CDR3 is TGCGCCAGCAGCTTGGAAGCGGGGAAAGCTTTCTTT. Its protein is CASSLEAGKAFF.

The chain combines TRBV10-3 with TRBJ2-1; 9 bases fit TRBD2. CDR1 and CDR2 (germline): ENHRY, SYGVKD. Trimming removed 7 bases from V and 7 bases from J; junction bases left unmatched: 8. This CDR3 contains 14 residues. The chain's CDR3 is CAINVGLARNEQFF. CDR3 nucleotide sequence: TGTGCCATCAATGTAGGACTAGCGAGGAATGAGCAGTTCTTC.

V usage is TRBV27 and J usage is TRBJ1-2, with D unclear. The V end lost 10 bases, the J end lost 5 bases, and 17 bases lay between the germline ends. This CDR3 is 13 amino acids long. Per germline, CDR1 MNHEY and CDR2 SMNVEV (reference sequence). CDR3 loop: CATLASVGYGYTF. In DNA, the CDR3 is TGTGCCACCCTAGCGTCCGTGGGTTATGGCTACACCTTC.

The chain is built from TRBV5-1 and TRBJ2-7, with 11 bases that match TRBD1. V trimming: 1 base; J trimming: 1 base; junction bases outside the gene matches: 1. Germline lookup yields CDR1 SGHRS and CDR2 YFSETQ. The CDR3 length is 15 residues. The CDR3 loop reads CASSLWDRGSYEQYF. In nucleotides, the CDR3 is TGCGCCAGCAGCTTGTGGGACAGGGGGTCCTACGAGCAGTACTTC. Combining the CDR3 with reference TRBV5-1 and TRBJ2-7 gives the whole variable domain KAGVTQTPRYLIKTRGQQVTLSCSPISGHRSVSWYQQTPGQGLQFLFEYFSETQRNKGNFPGRFSGRQFSNSRSEMNVSTLELGDSALYLCASSLWDRGSYEQYFGPGTRLTVT.

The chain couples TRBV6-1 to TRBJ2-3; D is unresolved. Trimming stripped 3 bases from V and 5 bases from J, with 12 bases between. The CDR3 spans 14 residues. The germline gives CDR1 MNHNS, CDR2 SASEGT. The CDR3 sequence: CASSERLLGDTQYF. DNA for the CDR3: TGTGCCAGCAGTGAGCGACTCCTCGGAGATACGCAGTATTTT.

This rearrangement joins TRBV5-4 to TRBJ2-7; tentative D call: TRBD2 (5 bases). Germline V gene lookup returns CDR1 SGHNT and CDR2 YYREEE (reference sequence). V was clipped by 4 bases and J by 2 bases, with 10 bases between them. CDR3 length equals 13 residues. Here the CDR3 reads CASSGGLAYEQYF. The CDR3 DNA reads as TGTGCCAGCAGCGGAGGACTGGCCTACGAGCAGTACTTC.

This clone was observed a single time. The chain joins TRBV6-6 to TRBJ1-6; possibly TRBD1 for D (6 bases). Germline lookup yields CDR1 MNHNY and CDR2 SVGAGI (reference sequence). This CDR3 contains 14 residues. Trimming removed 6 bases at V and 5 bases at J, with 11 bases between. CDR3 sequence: CASSAGGDNSPLHF. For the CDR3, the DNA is TGTGCCAGCAGCGCCGGGGGCGATAATTCACCCCTCCACTTT.

The CDR3 DNA reads as TGTGCCAGTACCTTCCCTGGGACAGGGAAAGCCGGGGAGCTGTTTTTT. Translation: CASTFPGTGKAGELFF. This chain links TRBV19 with TRBJ2-2, with 9 nucleotides matching TRBD1. Germline-derived CDR1 and CDR2 are LNHDA and SQIVND (reference sequence). The CDR3 runs 16 residues. Trimming removed 7 bases from V and 6 bases from J; junction bases left unmatched: 12.

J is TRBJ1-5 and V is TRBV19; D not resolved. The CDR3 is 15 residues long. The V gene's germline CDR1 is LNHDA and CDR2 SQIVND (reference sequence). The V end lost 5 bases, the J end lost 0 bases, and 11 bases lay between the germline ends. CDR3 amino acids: CASSEGTDSNQPQHF. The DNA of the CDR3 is TGTGCCAGTAGTGAAGGAACCGATAGCAATCAGCCCCAGCATTTT.

CDR3 coding DNA: TGTGCCAGCAGTACAGGGGGGACCTATGGCTACACCTTC. Protein: CASSTGGTYGYTF. The gene calls are TRBV6-5 and TRBJ1-2; 8 nucleotides line up with TRBD1. Germline values: CDR1 MNHEY, CDR2 SVGAGI. After removal of 5 bases from V and 4 bases from J, the junction contained 3 bases not matched to a gene. The CDR3 covers 13 residues.